Each of the 17 T cell receptor beta chains below was sequenced from the same sample in a study of OX40 agonist ivuxolimab in advanced cancers. The protocol was immunoSEQ multiplex PCR, while the TCRdb copy is restricted to in-frame clones and leaves out a portion. The sample holds 15,000 to 17,000 clones, about 81% seen once. This specimen consisted of CD4+ or CD8+ T cells sorted from blood, obtained in a trial of the OX40 agonist ivuxolimab. The receptors were sampled from an adult with an advanced solid tumor such as melanoma, head and neck, liver or kidney cancer.

The rearrangement links TRBV9 to TRBJ2-1; D may be TRBD2 (6 bases). The CDR3 consists of 15 residues. Germline CDR1 and CDR2: SGDLS and YYNGEE. V was pared by 6 bases and J by 6 bases, with 19 bases between. CDR3 sequence reads: CASTLKDGRRNEQFF. DNA for the CDR3: TGTGCCAGCACCCTTAAGGACGGGAGACGCAATGAGCAGTTCTTC.

The J gene is TRBJ2-3, the V gene TRBV6-5; D is possibly TRBD1 (6 bases). The CDR3 consists of 14 residues. Per germline, CDR1 MNHEY and CDR2 SVGAGI. V was clipped by 3 bases and J by 1 base, with 8 bases between them. The CDR3 DNA reads as TGTGCCAGCAGTTATGGGGGCGGCACAGATACGCAGTATTTT. It yields the protein CASSYGGGTDTQYF.

The gene calls are TRBV7-2 and TRBJ2-7; no clear D gene. The CDR3 totals 17 residues. Trimming left V 1 base short and J 5 bases short, with 21 bases between. Germline V gene data show CDR1 as SGHTA and CDR2 as FQGNSA. In nucleotides, the CDR3 is TGTGCCAGCAGCTTAGAAGGCACAGAACGAACTCTGCACGAGCAGTACTTC. Translation: CASSLEGTERTLHEQYF.

The rearrangement links TRBV27 to TRBJ2-7; weak D call: TRBD2 (5 bases). Germline lookup yields CDR1 MNHEY and CDR2 SMNVEV (reference sequence). This CDR3 comprises 14 residues. The ends were cut back, 4 bases at V and 1 base at J, with 11 bases in the middle. The CDR3 DNA is TGTGCCAGCAGTTATGGACTTGGTTCCTACGAGCAGTACTTC. This translates into CASSYGLGSYEQYF.

V is TRBV7-9 and J is TRBJ1-2; 7 nucleotides match TRBD1. The V gene end was trimmed by 5 bases and the J gene end by 5 bases; junction bases not matched to a gene: 8. This CDR3 region has 14 residues. Germline CDR1 is SEHNR and CDR2 is FQNEAQ (reference sequence). DNA of the CDR3: TGTGCCAGCAGCCCTCCCGGGACAGAATATGGCTACACCTTC. Translated, it gives CASSPPGTEYGYTF. Based on the CDR3 plus reference TRBV7-9 and TRBJ1-2, the full variable domain is DTGVSQNPRHKITKRGQNVTFRCDPISEHNRLYWYRQTLGQGPEFLTYFQNEAQLEKSRLLSDRFSAERPKGSFSTLEIQRTEQGDSAMYLCASSPPGTEYGYTFGSGTRLTVV.

A few counts support this clone. The chain employs TRBV27 and TRBJ1-6, with TRBD1 matching over 10 bases. The CDR3 loop spans 15 amino acids. Germline CDR1 MNHEY, CDR2 SMNVEV (reference sequence). After removal of 5 bases from V and 7 bases from J, the junction contained 5 bases not matched to a gene. CDR3 nucleotides: TGTGCCAGCAGTACGGACAGGGGGAGGAATTCACCCCTCCACTTT. It is translated as CASSTDRGRNSPLHF.

The chain couples TRBV28 to TRBJ1-5; D is unclear. This CDR3 has 12 amino acids. V was trimmed by 3 bases and J by 7 bases, leaving 7 bases between them. Per germline, CDR1 MDHEN and CDR2 SYDVKM. In DNA, the CDR3 is TGTGCCAGCAGTTTTGACGGGCAGCCCCAGCATTTT. This gives the protein CASSFDGQPQHF.

This clone was observed a single time. This rearrangement joins TRBV7-8 to TRBJ1-5; D gene uncertain. Germline CDR1 is SGHVS and CDR2 is FQNEAQ. CDR3 length: 15 amino acids. The V and J ends lost 5 bases and 1 base respectively, with 12 bases between them. The CDR3 DNA is TGTGCCAGCAGCACTACCCGACGGAGCAATCAGCCCCAGCATTTT. Its protein is CASSTTRRSNQPQHF.

In this sample, this clone is medium-sized. The rearrangement joins TRBV7-9 to TRBJ1-5, with 7 bases lining up with TRBD1. CDR3 length equals 13 residues. Germline V CDR1 and CDR2: SEHNR, FQNEAQ (reference sequence). With 5 bases clipped from V and 7 bases from J, the junction kept 5 bases outside the gene matches. CDR3 sequence reads: CASSKGGSQPQHF. CDR3 nucleotides: TGTGCCAGCAGCAAAGGGGGCTCGCAGCCCCAGCATTTT. Full variable domain (remainder filled in from reference TRBV7-9 and TRBJ1-5): DTGVSQNPRHKITKRGQNVTFRCDPISEHNRLYWYRQTLGQGPEFLTYFQNEAQLEKSRLLSDRFSAERPKGSFSTLEIQRTEQGDSAMYLCASSKGGSQPQHFGDGTRLSIL.

In this sample, this clone turned up a few times. The chain uses TRBV7-9 and TRBJ2-5, with no clear D. The CDR3 consists of 14 residues. Trimming removed 4 bases from V and 1 base from J, with 10 bases in between. Germline V lookup: CDR1 SEHNR, CDR2 FQNEAQ (reference sequence). The chain's CDR3 is CASSSLDGQETQYF. CDR3 nucleotides: TGTGCCAGCAGCTCTTTGGACGGCCAAGAGACCCAGTACTTC.

In this sample, this clone turned up once. This sequence joins TRBV9 and TRBJ1-3; possible D gene TRBD1, 5 bases. The CDR3 has 15 residues. V lost 2 bases to trimming and J lost 2 bases, with 11 bases between them. CDR1 and CDR2 (germline): SGDLS, YYNGEE. The CDR3: CASSVFAGTGNTIYF. DNA of the CDR3: TGTGCCAGCAGCGTCTTTGCAGGGACTGGAAACACCATATATTTT.

The rearrangement uses TRBV28 and TRBJ1-2, with TRBD1 matching over 7 bases. Trimming cost V 5 bases and J 7 bases; bases outside gene matches: 13. The CDR3 is 15 residues long. CDR1 and CDR2 from the germline V gene are MDHEN and SYDVKM. The CDR3 DNA reads as TGTGCCAGCAGTAGCGGGAGGGGGCCTTCCTTTGGCTACACCTTC. Protein product: CASSSGRGPSFGYTF.

There are a few counts of this clone. This sequence joins TRBV7-2 and TRBJ2-1; no clear D. The CDR3 runs 15 residues. Germline CDR1 is SGHTA and CDR2 is FQGNSA. Trimming removed 5 bases at V and 0 bases at J, with 11 bases between. CDR3 sequence reads: CASSLLWSSYNEQFF. The DNA of the CDR3 is TGTGCCAGCAGCCTACTCTGGAGCTCCTACAATGAGCAGTTCTTC. Full variable domain (missing parts from reference TRBV7-2 and TRBJ2-1): GAGVSQSPSNKVTEKGKDVELRCDPISGHTALYWYRQSLGQGLEFLIYFQGNSAPDKSGLPSDRFSAERTGGSVSTLTIQRTQQEDSAVYLCASSLLWSSYNEQFFGPGTRLTVL.

The J gene is TRBJ2-5, the V gene TRBV7-9; weak D call: TRBD2 (5 bases). The germline gives CDR1 SEHNR, CDR2 FQNEAQ (reference sequence). The V end was cut by 0 bases, the J end by 1 base, with 6 bases between. The CDR3 is 14 residues long. CDR3 DNA: TGTGCCAGCAGCTTAGCTCGGGGCCAAGAGACCCAGTACTTC. Its translation is CASSLARGQETQYF.

Written as DNA, the CDR3 is TGTGCCAGCAGCTTAGATTATACAGGGGAAGCTTTCTTT. Protein sequence: CASSLDYTGEAFF. J is TRBJ1-1 and V is TRBV11-2, with D perhaps TRBD1 (6 bases). CDR3 size: 13 residues. Trimming removed 0 bases at V and 8 bases at J, with 10 bases between. From germline, CDR1 is SGHAT and CDR2 FQNNGV. The full variable domain, in which reference TRBV11-2 and TRBJ1-1 provide the parts outside the CDR3, is EAGVAQSPRYKIIEKRQSVAFWCNPISGHATLYWYQQILGQGPKLLIQFQNNGVVDDSQLPKDRFSAERLKGVDSTLKIQPAKLEDSAVYLCASSLDYTGEAFFGQGTRLTVV.

The chain uses TRBV5-1 and TRBJ1-1; D unclear. Trimming took 3 bases from V and 7 from J, leaving 7 bases between them. Germline lookup yields CDR1 SGHRS and CDR2 YFSETQ. The CDR3 has 11 residues. DNA of the CDR3: TGCGCCAGCAGCTGGGCCGGTGAAGCTTTCTTT. Its protein is CASSWAGEAFF.

This rearrangement joins TRBV27 to TRBJ1-2; no definite D call. Germline-derived CDR1 and CDR2 are MNHEY and SMNVEV (reference sequence). The CDR3 consists of 12 residues. The V end lost 6 bases, the J end lost 5 bases, and 10 bases lay between the germline ends. The CDR3: CASRVGLYGYTF. CDR3 bases: TGTGCCAGCAGGGTCGGATTATATGGCTACACCTTC.